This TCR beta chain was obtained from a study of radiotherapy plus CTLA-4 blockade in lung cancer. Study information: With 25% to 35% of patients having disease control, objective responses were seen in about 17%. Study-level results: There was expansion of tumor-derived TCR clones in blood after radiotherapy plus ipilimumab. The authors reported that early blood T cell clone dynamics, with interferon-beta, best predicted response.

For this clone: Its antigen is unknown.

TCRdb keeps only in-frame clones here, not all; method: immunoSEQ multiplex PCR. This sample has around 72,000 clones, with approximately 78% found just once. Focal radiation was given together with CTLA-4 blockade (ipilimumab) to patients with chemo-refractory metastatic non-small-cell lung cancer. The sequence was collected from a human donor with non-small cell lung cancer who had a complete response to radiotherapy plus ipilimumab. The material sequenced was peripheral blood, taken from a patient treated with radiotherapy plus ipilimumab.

CDR3 DNA: TGTGCCTGGAGTGTCGGTGGAGGGGGTGGGCAGTACTTC. Translated: CAWSVGGGGGQYF. V is TRBV30 and J is TRBJ2-7, with D possibly called TRBD1 or TRBD2 (6 bases each). The V gene's germline CDR1 is GTSNPN and CDR2 SVGIG (reference sequence). V lost 0 bases and J 9 bases, leaving 15 bases between the germline ends. This CDR3 is built from 13 residues.